Detailed here is one T cell receptor beta chain. This table comes from immunoSEQ multiplex PCR, and its TCRdb copy is limited to in-frame clones, with some not included. The table includes 140,000 to 150,000 clones, roughly 90% detected once. Germline trimming cut 4 bases from V and 9 bases from J; bases unmatched to any gene: 6. The CDR3 is 14 residues long. Germline assignment: CDR1 SGDLS and CDR2 YYNGEE. This entry belongs to a study of blood T cell repertoires in COVID-19. This rearrangement joins TRBV9 to TRBJ1-3; 11 bases line up with TRBD1. The receptor comes from a man aged 45-65 years who had recovered from COVID-19. The sequencing sample was made of PBMCs or T cells enriched from blood (not recorded which). The CDR3: CASSPDRGPGTIYF. The CDR3 coding sequence is TGTGCCAGCAGCCCGGACAGGGGGCCGGGCACCATATATTTT.